These T cell receptor beta chains were read from a single sample in a study of blood T cell repertoires in COVID-19. Data came from immunoSEQ multiplex PCR; TCRdb stores just in-frame clones and leaves some out. Of fewer than 40,000 clones in the sample, roughly 84% are singletons; the top ten hold about 35%. Sequenced: peripheral blood. These receptors were obtained from a man aged 70-80 years with active COVID-19. The CDR3 runs from the conserved cysteine through the conserved F or W.

v_call: TRBV19
j_call: TRBJ2-7
cdr3_aa: CASREPGAGLYEQYF

v_call: TRBV6-2/TRBV6-3
j_call: TRBJ2-5
cdr3_aa: CASSYSTGFGETQYF

v_call: TRBV4-2
j_call: TRBJ2-3
cdr3_aa: CASSQGTLSRDTQYF

v_call: TRBV15
j_call: TRBJ2-1
cdr3_aa: CATSRDRGQYNEQFF

v_call: TRBV27
j_call: TRBJ2-2
cdr3_aa: CASSFRGTGELFF

v_call: TRBV3-1/TRBV3-2
j_call: TRBJ2-2
cdr3_aa: CASSPTGGYTGELFF

v_call: TRBV28
j_call: TRBJ2-6
cdr3_aa: CASIAASGANVLTF

v_call: TRBV29-1
j_call: TRBJ2-3
cdr3_aa: CSALRDRHRYF

v_call: TRBV4-1
j_call: TRBJ1-6
cdr3_aa: CASSHNGGLNSPLHF

v_call: TRBV6-5
j_call: TRBJ2-2
cdr3_aa: CASSFQGNTGELFF

v_call: TRBV6-2/TRBV6-3
j_call: TRBJ2-5
cdr3_aa: CASSYGGILETQYF

v_call: TRBV29-1
j_call: TRBJ2-5
cdr3_aa: CSVGGGATQYF

v_call: TRBV28
j_call: TRBJ1-5
cdr3_aa: CASSLVGASNQPQHF

v_call: TRBV5-4
j_call: TRBJ1-4
cdr3_aa: CASSPRLGEKLFF

v_call: TRBV9
j_call: TRBJ1-3
cdr3_aa: CASSRLDRASGNTIYF